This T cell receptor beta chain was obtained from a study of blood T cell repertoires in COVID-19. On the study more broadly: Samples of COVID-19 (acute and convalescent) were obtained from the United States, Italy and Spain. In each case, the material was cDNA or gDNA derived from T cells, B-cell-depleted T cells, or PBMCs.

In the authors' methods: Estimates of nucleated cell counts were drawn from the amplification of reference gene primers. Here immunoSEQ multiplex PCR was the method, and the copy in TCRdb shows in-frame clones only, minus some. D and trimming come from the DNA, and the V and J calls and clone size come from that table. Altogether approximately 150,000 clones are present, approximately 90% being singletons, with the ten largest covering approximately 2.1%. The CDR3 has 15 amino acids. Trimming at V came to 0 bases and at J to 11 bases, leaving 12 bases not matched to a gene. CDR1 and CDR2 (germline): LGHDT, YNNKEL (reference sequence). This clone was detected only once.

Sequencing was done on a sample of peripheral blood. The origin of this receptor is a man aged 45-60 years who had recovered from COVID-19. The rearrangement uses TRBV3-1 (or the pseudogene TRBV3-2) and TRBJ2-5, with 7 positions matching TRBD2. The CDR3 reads CASSQDYRAGDIQYF. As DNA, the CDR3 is TGTGCCAGCAGCCAAGATTACCGCGCGGGAGATATACAGTACTTC.